The rows below give T cell receptor beta chains drawn from one sample of a study of cytomegalovirus exposure and HLA in healthy donors. Some clones are missing from TCRdb's copy, which holds only in-frame ones; the method was immunoSEQ multiplex PCR. The sample lists roughly 200,000 clones, 81% occurring once. The specimen sequenced was PBMCs. Receptors originate from a man in his forties in good health and CMV-seropositive. Each CDR3 is given with its conserved first and last residue. D genes are given only for firm matches. Clone size is not always given. Where it is, it says once, few, many or a class for expanded clones.

J gene	V gene	clone size	D gene	CDR3 DNA	CDR3 protein
TRBJ2-7	TRBV2	-	-	TGTGCCAGCACTGTCCGGGGGACGGGCGAGCAGTACTTC	CASTVRGTGEQYF
TRBJ2-1	TRBV7-2	-	TRBD2	TGTGCCAGCAGCTTAGTTGCTAGCGGGAGGGCCGGAAATGAGCAGTTCTTC	CASSLVASGRAGNEQFF
TRBJ2-6	TRBV6-1	-	-	TGTGCCAGTAGCCTATACAGGGCTGGGGCCAACGTCCTGACTTTC	CASSLYRAGANVLTF
TRBJ2-3	TRBV7-8	once	TRBD1	TGTGCCAGCAGCCGATCAAAAGGGACAGCCACTAGCACAGATACGCAGTATTTT	CASSRSKGTATSTDTQYF
TRBJ2-1	TRBV4-2	-	-	TGTGCCAGCAGCCAAGACCCTGCCCGGGGGGCTCAGAACAATGAGCAGTTCTTC	CASSQDPARGAQNNEQFF
TRBJ1-1	TRBV5-4	-	-	TGTGCCAGCAATCGGGACTACGCTGAAGCTTTCTTT	CASNRDYAEAFF
TRBJ1-1	TRBV2	-	-	TGTGCCAGCAAAATAGGGGACACTGAAGCTTTCTTT	CASKIGDTEAFF
TRBJ2-3	TRBV5-1	-	TRBD2	TGCGCCAGCAGGACTAGCGGAACAGATACGCAGTATTTT	CASRTSGTDTQYF
TRBJ1-3	TRBV7-9	once	-	TGTGCCAGCAGCCTGGGGTTTCACGAGCAGCGGAGCTCTGGAAACACCATATATTTT	CASSLGFHEQRSSGNTIYF
TRBJ1-3	TRBV5-6	-	-	TGTGCCAGCAGCTTTAGCGCAGTCATCCCTGGAAACACCATATATTTT	CASSFSAVIPGNTIYF